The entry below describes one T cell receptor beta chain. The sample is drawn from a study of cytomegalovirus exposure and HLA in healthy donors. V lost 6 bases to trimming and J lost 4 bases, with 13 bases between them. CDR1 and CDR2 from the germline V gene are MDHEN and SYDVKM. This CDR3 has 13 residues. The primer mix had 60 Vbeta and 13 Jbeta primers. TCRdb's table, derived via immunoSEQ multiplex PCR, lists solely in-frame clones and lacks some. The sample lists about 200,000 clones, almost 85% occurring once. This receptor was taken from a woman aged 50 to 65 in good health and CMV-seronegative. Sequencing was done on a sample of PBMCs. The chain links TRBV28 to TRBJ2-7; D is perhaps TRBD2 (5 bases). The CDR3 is CASSLGEIYEQYF. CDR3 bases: TGTGCCAGCAGCCTCGGGGAGATATACGAGCAGTACTTC. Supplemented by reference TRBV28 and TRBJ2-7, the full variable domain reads DVKVTQSSRYLVKRTGEKVFLECVQDMDHENMFWYRQDPGLGLRLIYFSYDVKMKEKGDIPEGYSVSREKKERFSLILESASTNQTSMYLCASSLGEIYEQYFGPGTRLTVT.